This T cell receptor (beta chain) was retrieved from a study of memory CD8 T cells in hepatitis C reinfection. Trimming pared 0 bases from V and 5 bases from J, leaving 5 bases between. This CDR3 has 13 residues. Germline CDR1 and CDR2: MNHEY and SMNVEV (reference sequence). The sample's time point: pre-reinfection, 55 to 20 weeks before reinfection detection. The sorted cells went straight to TCR sequencing with no prior in vitro expansion. The data were produced by immunoSEQ multiplex PCR, yet TCRdb's version contains in-frame clones alone and is incomplete. The table lists about 50,000 clones, under 90% of them singletons.

The clonotype was recovered from a man younger than 30 with hepatitis C virus infection. The V and J genes are TRBV27 and TRBJ2-1; no firm D call. The sample taken for sequencing was naive CD8+ T cells sorted from blood. The CDR3 sequence is CASSLSSNNEQFF. The CDR3 DNA sequence: TGTGCCAGCAGTTTATCATCCAACAATGAGCAGTTCTTC.